What follows describes a single TCR beta chain. Antigen specificity is unknown. This sample was taken from a study of cytomegalovirus exposure and HLA in healthy donors. General study points: In a later analysis, donors in an Asian-associated ancestry cluster reportedly had fewer N-insertions in productive TCRs than the cohort mean. As confirmed in vitro, a few CMV-associated chains were specific for CMV antigens.

There are 15 residues in the CDR3. Germline CDR1 MRHNA, CDR2 SNTAGT. V dropped 5 bases and J dropped 0; count of bases not matched to a gene: 3. The PCR contained 60 Vbeta and 13 Jbeta primers. Assay used: immunoSEQ multiplex PCR; TCRdb lists only in-frame clones, some missing. The table has 75,000 to 90,000 clones, approximately 70% seen once. Sequences were obtained from PBMCs. The chain is built from TRBV6-4 and TRBJ2-3; 9 bases line up with TRBD1. The sequence was collected from a woman aged 40 to 55 in good health and CMV-seropositive. The CDR3, as DNA: TGTGCCAGCAGTCCCGGACAGGGGAGCACAGATACGCAGTATTTT. Its protein product is CASSPGQGSTDTQYF.